One and the same sample provided the 10 T cell receptor beta chains below, sequenced in a study of T cells after posttransplantation cyclophosphamide. Using immunoSEQ multiplex PCR, the repertoire was profiled, and TCRdb retains in-frame clones only, with some absent. The sample holds under 40,000 clones, and no clone turns up only once. Material for sequencing was PBMCs. These receptors were taken from a woman in her fifties or sixties in good health and a related stem cell transplant donor.

This clone has at least ten counts. The chain is built from TRBV5-4 and TRBJ2-1, with a possible D match to TRBD1 (5 bases). Trimming left V 4 bases short and J 4 bases short, with 9 bases between. Germline V gives CDR1 SGHNT, CDR2 YYREEE (reference sequence). The CDR3 is 13 residues long. For the CDR3, the DNA is TGTGCCAGCAGCCCAGGGCGGTACAATGAGCAGTTCTTC. This encodes CASSPGRYNEQFF. The whole variable domain, remainder taken from reference TRBV5-4 and TRBJ2-1, is ETGVTQSPTHLIKTRGQQVTLRCSSQSGHNTVSWYQQALGQGPQFIFQYYREEENGRGNFPPRFSGLQFPNYSSELNVNALELDDSALYLCASSPGRYNEQFFGPGTRLTVL.

This clone was seen repeatedly, ten times or more. The chain uses TRBV7-3 and TRBJ2-7; 7 bases are a match to TRBD1. The CDR3 covers 15 residues. The V and J ends lost 7 bases and 0 bases, in that order; junction bases with no gene match: 9. The germline gives CDR1 SGHTA, CDR2 FQGTGA. The CDR3, as DNA: TGTGCCAGCAAGAGCCAACCAGGGGGCTCCTACGAGCAGTACTTC. Translation gives CASKSQPGGSYEQYF. Full variable domain (outside the CDR3, taken from reference TRBV7-3 and TRBJ2-7): GAGVSQTPSNKVTEKGKYVELRCDPISGHTALYWYRQSLGQGPEFLIYFQGTGAADDSGLPNDRFFAVRPEGSVSTLKIQRTERGDSAVYLCASKSQPGGSYEQYFGPGTRLTVT.

Ten or more counts support this clone. This rearrangement joins TRBV11-2 to TRBJ2-3, with a weak D call TRBD2 (6 bases). From germline, CDR1 is SGHAT and CDR2 FQNNGV. Trimming removed 5 bases at V and 13 bases at J, with 13 bases between. This CDR3 spans 11 amino acids. The DNA of the CDR3 is TGTGCCAGCAGCCAGGAGGGGAACAAGTATTTT. It specifies CASSQEGNKYF.

In this sample, this clone turned up many times. The rearrangement links TRBV4-1 to TRBJ2-3; 11 bases line up with TRBD2. V lost 4 bases, J lost 1 base, and 10 bases stayed unmatched. The CDR3 is 18 residues long. Germline assignment: CDR1 MGHRA and CDR2 YSYEKL. DNA for the CDR3: TGCGCCAGCAGCCGAGTAGCGGGAGGGGAGGTAGGCACAGATACGCAGTATTTT. Its protein is CASSRVAGGEVGTDTQYF.

V and J are TRBV5-8 and TRBJ1-5; TRBD1 matches 7 bases. In germline, CDR1 is SGHTS, CDR2 YDEGEE. The V gene end was trimmed by 3 bases and the J gene end by 11 bases; junction bases not matched to a gene: 11. The CDR3 extends over 14 amino acids. CDR3 coding DNA: TGTGCCAGCAGCTACGGCAGGGGGGCAGAAACCCAGCATTTT. Its protein is CASSYGRGAETQHF.

This clone was counted only a few times. The chain joins TRBV12-3 or TRBV12-4 to TRBJ2-5, with D unresolved. V lost 2 bases to trimming and J lost 1 base, with 5 bases between them. The CDR3 runs to 13 residues. The CDR3 DNA reads as TGTGCCAGCAGTTTATACACCCAAGAGACCCAGTACTTC. It encodes CASSLYTQETQYF.

This clone has ten or more counts. The chain uses TRBV18 and TRBJ1-4; possibly TRBD1 for D (5 bases). CDR3 length equals 14 residues. Trimming left V 3 bases short and J 8 bases short, with 13 bases between. Germline V gene sequence: CDR1 KGHSH, CDR2 LQKENI. The DNA of the CDR3 is TGTGCCAGCTCACCGTCTCTCCCAGGGGAAAAACTGTTTTTT. Translated: CASSPSLPGEKLFF.

This clone has a handful of counts. This sequence joins TRBV7-8 and TRBJ2-7; D remains ambiguous. The germline gives CDR1 SGHVS, CDR2 FQNEAQ. The CDR3 has 15 amino acids. Deletions cut 1 base from V and 2 bases from J, with 12 bases between. The CDR3: CASSLDVFTAYEQYF. The CDR3, as DNA: TGTGCCAGCAGCTTAGACGTATTCACAGCCTACGAGCAGTACTTC.

In this sample, this clone turned up a few times. The chain combines TRBV27 with TRBJ1-5; no clear D gene. The CDR3 covers 14 residues. V was pared by 8 bases and J by 0 bases, with 11 bases between. Germline V gives CDR1 MNHEY, CDR2 SMNVEV (reference sequence). The CDR3 region has the DNA TGTGCCAGCGGTGGTTGGCCTAGCAATCAGCCCCAGCATTTT. It is translated as CASGGWPSNQPQHF.

This clone showed up many times. This chain links TRBV5-4 with TRBJ2-2, with D unclear. CDR3 length: 12 amino acids. Looked up from germline, CDR1 is SGHNT and CDR2 is YYREEE (reference sequence). V was trimmed by 2 bases and J by 3 bases, leaving 2 bases between them. As DNA, the CDR3 is TGTGCCAGCAGCTTCTACACCGGGGAGCTGTTTTTT. As protein: CASSFYTGELFF. Complete variable domain (other parts from reference TRBV5-4 and TRBJ2-2): ETGVTQSPTHLIKTRGQQVTLRCSSQSGHNTVSWYQQALGQGPQFIFQYYREEENGRGNFPPRFSGLQFPNYSSELNVNALELDDSALYLCASSFYTGELFFGEGSRLTVL.